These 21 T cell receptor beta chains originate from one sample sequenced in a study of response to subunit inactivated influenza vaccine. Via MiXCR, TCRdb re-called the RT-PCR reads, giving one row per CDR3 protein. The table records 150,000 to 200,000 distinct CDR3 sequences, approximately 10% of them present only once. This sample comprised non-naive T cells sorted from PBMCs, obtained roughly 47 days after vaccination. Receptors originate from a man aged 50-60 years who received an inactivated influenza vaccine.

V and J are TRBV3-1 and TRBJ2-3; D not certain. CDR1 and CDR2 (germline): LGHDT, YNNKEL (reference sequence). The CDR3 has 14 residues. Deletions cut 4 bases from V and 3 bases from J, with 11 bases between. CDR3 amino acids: CASSPSGETDTQYF. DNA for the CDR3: TGTGCCAGCAGCCCTTCGGGTGAGACAGATACGCAGTATTTT.

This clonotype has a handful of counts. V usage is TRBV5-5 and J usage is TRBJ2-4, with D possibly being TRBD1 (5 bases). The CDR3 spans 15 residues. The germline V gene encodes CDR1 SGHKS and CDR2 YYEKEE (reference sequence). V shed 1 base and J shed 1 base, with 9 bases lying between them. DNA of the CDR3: TGTGCCAGCAGCTTGACAGGCGTGGCCAAAAACATTCAGTACTTC. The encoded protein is CASSLTGVAKNIQYF.

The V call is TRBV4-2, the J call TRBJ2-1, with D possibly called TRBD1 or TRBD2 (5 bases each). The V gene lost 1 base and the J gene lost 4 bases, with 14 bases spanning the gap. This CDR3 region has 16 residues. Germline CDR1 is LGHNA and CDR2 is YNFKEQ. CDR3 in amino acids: CASSQVVGALYNEQFF. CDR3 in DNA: TGTGCCAGCAGCCAAGTAGTCGGGGCCTTATACAATGAGCAGTTCTTC.

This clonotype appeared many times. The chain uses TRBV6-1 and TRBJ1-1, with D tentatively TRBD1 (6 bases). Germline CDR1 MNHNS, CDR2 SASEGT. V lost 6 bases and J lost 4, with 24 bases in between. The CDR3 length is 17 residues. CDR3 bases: TGTGCCAGCAGACACGCGGGGGCGGCTGGTTATGGCACTGAAGCTTTCTTT. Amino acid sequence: CASRHAGAAGYGTEAFF.

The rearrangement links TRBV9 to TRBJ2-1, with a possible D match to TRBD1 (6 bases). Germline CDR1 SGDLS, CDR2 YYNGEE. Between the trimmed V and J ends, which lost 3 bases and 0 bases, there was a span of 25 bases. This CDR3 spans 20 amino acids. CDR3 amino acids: CASSGRLSLQGGSSYNEQFF. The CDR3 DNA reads TGTGCCAGCAGCGGAAGACTTAGCTTACAGGGTGGGAGCTCCTACAATGAGCAGTTCTTC.

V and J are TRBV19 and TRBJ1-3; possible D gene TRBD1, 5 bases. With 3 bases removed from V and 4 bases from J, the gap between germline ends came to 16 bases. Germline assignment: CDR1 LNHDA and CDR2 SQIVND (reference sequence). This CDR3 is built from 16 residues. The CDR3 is CASSIKGQGRGNTIYF. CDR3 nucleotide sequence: TGTGCCAGTAGTATCAAAGGACAAGGGAGAGGAAACACCATATATTTT.

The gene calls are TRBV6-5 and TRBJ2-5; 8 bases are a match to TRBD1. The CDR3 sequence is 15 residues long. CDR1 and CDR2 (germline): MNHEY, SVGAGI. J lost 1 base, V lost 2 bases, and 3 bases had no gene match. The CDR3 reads CASSYNTGGQETQYF. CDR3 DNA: TGTGCCAGCAGTTACAACACAGGGGGCCAAGAGACCCAGTACTTC.

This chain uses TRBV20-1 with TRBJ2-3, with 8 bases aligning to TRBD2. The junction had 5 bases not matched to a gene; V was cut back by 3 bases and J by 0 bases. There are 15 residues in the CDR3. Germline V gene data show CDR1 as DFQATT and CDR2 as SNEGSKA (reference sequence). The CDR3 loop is CSARRPSGSTDTQYF. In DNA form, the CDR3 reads TGCAGTGCTAGGCGGCCTAGCGGGAGCACAGATACGCAGTATTTT.

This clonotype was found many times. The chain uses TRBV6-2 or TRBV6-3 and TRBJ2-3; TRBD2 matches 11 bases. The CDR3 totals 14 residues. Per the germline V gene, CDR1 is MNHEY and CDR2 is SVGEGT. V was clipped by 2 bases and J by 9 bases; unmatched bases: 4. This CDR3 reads CASSYGTSGRTQYF. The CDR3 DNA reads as TGTGCCAGCAGTTACGGTACTAGCGGGAGAACGCAGTATTTT.

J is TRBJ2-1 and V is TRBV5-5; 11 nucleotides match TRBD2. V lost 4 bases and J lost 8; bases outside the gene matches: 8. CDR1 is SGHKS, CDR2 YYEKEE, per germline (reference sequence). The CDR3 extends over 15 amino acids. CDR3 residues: CASSLAGGLRDEQFF. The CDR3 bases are TGTGCCAGCAGCCTAGCGGGAGGCCTCAGGGATGAGCAGTTCTTC.

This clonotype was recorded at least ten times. This CDR3 reads CASSLGGGIEQFF. The CDR3 DNA sequence: TGTGCCAGCAGCTTAGGTGGTGGGATTGAGCAGTTCTTC. V gene TRBV11-2 combines with J gene TRBJ2-1; D gene ambiguous. The CDR3 sequence is 13 residues long. The ends were cut back, 1 base at V and 9 bases at J, with 10 bases in the middle. The V gene's germline CDR1 is SGHAT and CDR2 FQNNGV.

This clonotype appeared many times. For the CDR3, the DNA is TGCAGCGGAAGGACTAGCGGAACCTACAATGAGCAGTTCTTC. Encoded protein: CSGRTSGTYNEQFF. The rearrangement uses TRBV29-1 and TRBJ2-1; 10 positions match TRBD2. From germline, CDR1 is SQVTM and CDR2 ANQGSEA. This CDR3 has 14 residues. The V gene end was trimmed by 7 bases and the J gene end by 2 bases; junction bases not matched to a gene: 5.

The CDR3 sequence is CSARGGGEQYF. In DNA form, the CDR3 reads TGCAGTGCTAGAGGAGGAGGCGAGCAGTACTTC. The gene calls are TRBV20-1 and TRBJ2-7; D perhaps matches TRBD2 (5 bases). The germline V and J ends were trimmed by 1 base and 6 bases, with 7 bases remaining between them. Looked up from germline, CDR1 is DFQATT and CDR2 is SNEGSKA (reference sequence). The CDR3 totals 11 residues.

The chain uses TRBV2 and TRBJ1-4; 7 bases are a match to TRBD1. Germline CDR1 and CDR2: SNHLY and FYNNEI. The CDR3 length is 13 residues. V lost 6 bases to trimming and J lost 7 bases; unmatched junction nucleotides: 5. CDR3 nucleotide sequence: TGTGCCAGCAGGACAGGGAGGGGTGAAAAACTGTTTTTT. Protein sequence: CASRTGRGEKLFF.

CDR3 loop: CASTNGGRGEQYF. The DNA of the CDR3 is TGCGCCAGCACCAATGGGGGACGTGGAGAGCAGTACTTC. The J gene is TRBJ2-7, the V gene TRBV23-1; D assignment may be TRBD1 or TRBD2 (5 bases each). TRBV23-1 is an ORF; its function is uncertain. The CDR3 is 13 amino acids. V shed 7 bases and J shed 7 bases, with 17 bases lying between them.

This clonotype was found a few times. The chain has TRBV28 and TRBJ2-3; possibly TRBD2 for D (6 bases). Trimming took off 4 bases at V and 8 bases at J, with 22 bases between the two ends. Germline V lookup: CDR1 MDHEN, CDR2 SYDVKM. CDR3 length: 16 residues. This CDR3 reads CASSSPEGRIPITQYF. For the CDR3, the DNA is TGTGCCAGCAGTTCCCCGGAGGGCCGGATCCCCATTACGCAGTATTTT.

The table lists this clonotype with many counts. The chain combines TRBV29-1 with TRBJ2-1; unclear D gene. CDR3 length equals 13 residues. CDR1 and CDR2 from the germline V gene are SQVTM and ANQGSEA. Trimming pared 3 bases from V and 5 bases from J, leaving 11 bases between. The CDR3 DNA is TGCAGCGTTGATCTAACCTGGAACAATGAGCAGTTCTTC. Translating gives CSVDLTWNNEQFF.

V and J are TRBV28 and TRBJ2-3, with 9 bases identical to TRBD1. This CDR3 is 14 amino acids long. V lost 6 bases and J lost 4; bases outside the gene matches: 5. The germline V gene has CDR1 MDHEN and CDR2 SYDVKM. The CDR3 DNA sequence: TGTGCCAGCAGGCCCAGGACAGGGGCAGATACGCAGTATTTT. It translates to CASRPRTGADTQYF.

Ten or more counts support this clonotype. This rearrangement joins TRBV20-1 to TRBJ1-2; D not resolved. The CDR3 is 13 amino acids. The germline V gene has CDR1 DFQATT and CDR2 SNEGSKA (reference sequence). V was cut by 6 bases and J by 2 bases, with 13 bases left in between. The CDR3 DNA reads TGCAGTGCCGTTGACTCCTTCAACTATGGCTACACCTTC. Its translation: CSAVDSFNYGYTF.

In DNA, the CDR3 is TGTGCCAGCAGTCAACCGCGGTCCCCGAATTCACCCCTCCACTTT. Protein product: CASSQPRSPNSPLHF. The V and J genes are TRBV27 and TRBJ1-6; D remains ambiguous. In germline, CDR1 is MNHEY, CDR2 SMNVEV (reference sequence). V lost 5 bases and J lost 7, with 15 bases in between. The CDR3 totals 15 residues.

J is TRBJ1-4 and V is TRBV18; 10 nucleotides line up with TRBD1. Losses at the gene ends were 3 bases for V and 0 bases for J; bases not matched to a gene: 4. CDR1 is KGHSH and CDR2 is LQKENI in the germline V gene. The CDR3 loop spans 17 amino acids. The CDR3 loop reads CASSPPGTGATNEKLFF. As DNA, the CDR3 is TGTGCCAGCTCACCCCCCGGGACAGGGGCAACTAATGAAAAACTGTTTTTT.